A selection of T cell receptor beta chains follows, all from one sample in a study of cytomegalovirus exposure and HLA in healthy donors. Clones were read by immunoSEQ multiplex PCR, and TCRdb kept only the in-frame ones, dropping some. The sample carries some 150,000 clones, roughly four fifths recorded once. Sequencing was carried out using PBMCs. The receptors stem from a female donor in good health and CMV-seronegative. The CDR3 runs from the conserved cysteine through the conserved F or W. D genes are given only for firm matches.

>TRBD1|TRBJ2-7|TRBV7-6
CASSATGSYGEQYF
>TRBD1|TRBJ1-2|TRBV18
CASSRDRAAGYTF
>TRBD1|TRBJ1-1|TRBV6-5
CASSYSSGGDEAFF
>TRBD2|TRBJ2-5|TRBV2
CASSETGLASYF
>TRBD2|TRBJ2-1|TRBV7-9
CASSLRVLGLAGYNEQFF
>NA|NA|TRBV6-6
CASRTEGLASSYEQYF
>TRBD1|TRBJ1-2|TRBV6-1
CASTRRDSKYGYTF
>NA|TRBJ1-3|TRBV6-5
CASSETLGNTIYF
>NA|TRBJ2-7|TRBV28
CASRTTDSYEQYF
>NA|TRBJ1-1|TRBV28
CASRSTGQNKMNTEAFF
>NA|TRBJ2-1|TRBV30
CAWSRGPYNEQFF
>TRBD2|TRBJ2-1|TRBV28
CASSLLEGLGSGNSNEQFF
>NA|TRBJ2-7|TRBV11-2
CASSLDLGRGTIYEQYF
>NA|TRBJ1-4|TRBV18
CASSPEDSPNEKLFF
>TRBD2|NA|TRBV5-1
CASSSSGGFSYEQYF
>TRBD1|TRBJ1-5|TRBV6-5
CATQMDRGQNQPQHF
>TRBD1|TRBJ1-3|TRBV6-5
CASSTDRVTIYF
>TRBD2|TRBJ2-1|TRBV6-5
CASSRGGASGDEQFF
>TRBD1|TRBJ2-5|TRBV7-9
CASSRPDRGETQYF
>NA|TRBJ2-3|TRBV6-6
CASCPSTDTQYF
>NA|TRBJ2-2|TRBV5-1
CASSLINRMDTGELFF
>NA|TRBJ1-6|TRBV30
CAWSSGFNSPLHF
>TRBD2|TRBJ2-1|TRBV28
CASSGLAGVSSYNEQFF
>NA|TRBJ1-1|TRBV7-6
CASSLGGGTEAFF